This passage covers 16 T cell receptor beta chains from one sample sequenced in a study of OX40 agonist ivuxolimab in advanced cancers. Method: immunoSEQ multiplex PCR; TCRdb's copy keeps in-frame clones and lacks some. The table shows approximately 71,000 clones, with 80% to 85% occurring only once. Sequenced here: CD4+ or CD8+ T cells sorted from blood, sampled in a trial of the OX40 agonist ivuxolimab. The receptors derive from an adult with an advanced solid tumor such as melanoma, head and neck, liver or kidney cancer.

CDR3 sequence: CASSRGGMNTEAFF. In DNA form, the CDR3 reads TGTGCCAGCAGCCGAGGAGGGATGAACACTGAAGCTTTCTTT. The chain uses TRBV7-3 and TRBJ1-1; no definite D call. V lost 5 bases and J lost 0, with 10 bases in between. Germline values: CDR1 SGHTA, CDR2 FQGTGA. The CDR3 is 14 residues long.

The chain recombines TRBV5-4 with TRBJ2-3; 7 bases agree with TRBD1. V was clipped by 4 bases and J by 0 bases; unmatched bases: 5. This CDR3 region has 15 residues. The germline CDR1 and CDR2 sequences are SGHNT and YYREEE (reference sequence). CDR3 nucleotide sequence: TGTGCCAGCAGCCCTGGACAGGCTAGCACAGATACGCAGTATTTT. Its protein product is CASSPGQASTDTQYF. Full variable domain (rest looked up from reference TRBV5-4 and TRBJ2-3): ETGVTQSPTHLIKTRGQQVTLRCSSQSGHNTVSWYQQALGQGPQFIFQYYREEENGRGNFPPRFSGLQFPNYSSELNVNALELDDSALYLCASSPGQASTDTQYFGPGTRLTVL.

The J gene is TRBJ1-1, the V gene TRBV9, with D perhaps matching TRBD1 (6 bases). CDR3 length: 16 amino acids. Trimming shortened V by 0 bases and J by 0 bases, and 12 bases separated the two germline ends. Germline V gene lookup returns CDR1 SGDLS and CDR2 YYNGEE. The CDR3 DNA is TGTGCCAGCAGCGTAGGACTACAGGGAGTGAACACTGAAGCTTTCTTT. Its protein product is CASSVGLQGVNTEAFF.

As DNA, the CDR3 is TGTGCCAGCAGCCCTAGCGGGAGCCACTACGAGCAGTACTTC. This gives the protein CASSPSGSHYEQYF. The rearrangement links TRBV7-8 to TRBJ2-7; 10 positions agree with TRBD2. Germline lookup yields CDR1 SGHVS and CDR2 FQNEAQ. V trimming: 5 bases; J trimming: 3 bases; junction bases outside the gene matches: 4. CDR3 size: 14 residues.

The rearrangement links TRBV28 to TRBJ1-1, with TRBD1 matching over 9 bases. Germline V gives CDR1 MDHEN, CDR2 SYDVKM. V shed 5 bases and J 0 bases; nucleotides not matched to a gene: 4. This CDR3 is built from 15 residues. The DNA of the CDR3 is TGTGCCAGCAGTCCACAGGGGGCGATGAACACTGAAGCTTTCTTT. Translated, it gives CASSPQGAMNTEAFF.

This sequence joins TRBV5-1 and TRBJ1-1; possibly TRBD1 for D (5 bases). The V end lost 0 bases, the J end lost 1 base, and 7 bases lay between the germline ends. The CDR3 consists of 14 residues. Germline V CDR1 and CDR2: SGHRS, YFSETQ. Written as DNA, the CDR3 is TGCGCCAGCAGCTTGGCGGGGGAGAACACTGAAGCTTTCTTT. The encoded protein is CASSLAGENTEAFF.

The chain employs TRBV11-2 and TRBJ1-2, with 7 bases aligning to TRBD1. Germline CDR1 reads SGHAT; CDR2 reads FQNNGV. Unmatched junction bases numbered 7, after V lost 4 bases and J lost 2 bases. The CDR3 consists of 15 residues. The CDR3: CASSSRQGLNYGYTF. CDR3 nucleotide sequence: TGTGCCAGCAGCTCCCGACAGGGCTTAAACTATGGCTACACCTTC.

V gene TRBV4-1 combines with J gene TRBJ2-5, with 8 bases lining up with TRBD1. This CDR3 has 14 amino acids. Trimming at V came to 4 bases and at J to 5 bases, leaving 6 bases not matched to a gene. Looked up from germline, CDR1 is MGHRA and CDR2 is YSYEKL. CDR3 in amino acids: CASSPIRQGETQYF. The CDR3 DNA sequence: TGCGCCAGCAGCCCGATTCGACAGGGGGAGACCCAGTACTTC.

The chain links TRBV15 to TRBJ1-4; TRBD1 is a possible D gene (5 bases). V was trimmed by 6 bases and J by 4 bases, leaving 15 bases between them. The CDR3 sequence is 15 residues long. Looked up from germline, CDR1 is LNHNV and CDR2 is YYDKDF (reference sequence). The CDR3 nucleotides are TGTGCCACCAGGCACGGGGGGGTGGGTAATGAAAAACTGTTTTTT. This encodes CATRHGGVGNEKLFF.

This chain joins TRBV4-1 and TRBJ2-3, with unresolved D. The CDR3 has 15 amino acids. CDR1 is MGHRA, CDR2 YSYEKL, per germline. V was clipped by 2 bases and J by 2 bases, with 11 bases between them. CDR3 sequence (DNA): TGCGCCAGCAGCCAAAAATCCCCTTACACAGATACGCAGTATTTT. As protein: CASSQKSPYTDTQYF.

V is TRBV7-2 and J is TRBJ2-6, with TRBD2 matching 8 bases. CDR1 and CDR2 from the germline V gene are SGHTA and FQGNSA. Losses at the gene ends were 5 bases for V and 0 bases for J; bases not matched to a gene: 12. CDR3 length: 19 amino acids. In DNA form, the CDR3 reads TGTGCCAGCAGCCTCAAAGCGGGGGCGATCAACTCTGGGGCCAACGTCCTGACTTTC. It is translated as CASSLKAGAINSGANVLTF.

The chain is built from TRBV7-9 and TRBJ2-5, with 7 bases fitting TRBD1. Germline V CDR1 and CDR2: SEHNR, FQNEAQ (reference sequence). The CDR3 covers 16 residues. Unmatched junction bases numbered 6, after V lost 1 base and J lost 1 base. CDR3 DNA sequence: TGTGCCAGCAGCTTAGTTCGGGCAGGGGGCCAAGAGACCCAGTACTTC. It codes for CASSLVRAGGQETQYF.

This chain uses TRBV9 with TRBJ2-3, with TRBD1 identical over 7 bases. With 1 base clipped from V and 7 bases from J, the junction kept 3 bases outside the gene matches. Germline V lookup: CDR1 SGDLS, CDR2 YYNGEE. The CDR3 runs 13 residues. The CDR3 nucleotides read TGTGCCAGCAGCGTACACAGGGGATATACGCAGTATTTT. Translation: CASSVHRGYTQYF.

The chain joins TRBV18 to TRBJ1-2; unclear D gene. Germline values: CDR1 KGHSH, CDR2 LQKENI. V was cut by 5 bases and J by 2 bases, with 6 bases left in between. This CDR3 is built from 12 residues. The CDR3 DNA reads TGTGCCAGCTCAGGCGGGAACTATGGCTACACCTTC. The encoded protein is CASSGGNYGYTF.

V gene TRBV5-4 combines with J gene TRBJ2-2, with 9 nucleotides matching TRBD1. Trimming removed 0 bases from V and 4 bases from J; junction bases left unmatched: 4. The germline CDR1 and CDR2 sequences are SGHNT and YYREEE (reference sequence). The CDR3 length is 16 residues. The CDR3 here is CASSLGGTGSTGELFF. The CDR3 DNA sequence: TGTGCCAGCAGCTTGGGGGGGACAGGGAGCACCGGGGAGCTGTTTTTT. The entire variable domain, with the rest obtained from reference TRBV5-4 and TRBJ2-2, is as follows: ETGVTQSPTHLIKTRGQQVTLRCSSQSGHNTVSWYQQALGQGPQFIFQYYREEENGRGNFPPRFSGLQFPNYSSELNVNALELDDSALYLCASSLGGTGSTGELFFGEGSRLTVL.

The chain uses TRBV5-6 and TRBJ2-2, with TRBD1 as a possible D gene (6 bases). Germline-derived CDR1 and CDR2 are SGHDT and YYEEEE. Trimming shortened V by 7 bases and J by 2 bases, and 15 bases separated the two germline ends. The CDR3 has 15 residues. CDR3 amino acids: CASETKGVNTGELFF. CDR3 sequence (DNA): TGTGCCAGCGAAACCAAGGGGGTTAACACCGGGGAGCTGTTTTTT. Based on the CDR3 plus reference TRBV5-6 and TRBJ2-2, the full variable domain is DAGVTQSPTHLIKTRGQQVTLRCSPKSGHDTVSWYQQALGQGPQFIFQYYEEEERQRGNFPDRFSGHQFPNYSSELNVNALLLGDSALYLCASETKGVNTGELFFGEGSRLTVL.